This TCR beta chain emerged from a study of cytomegalovirus exposure and HLA in healthy donors. The primer mix had 60 Vbeta and 13 Jbeta primers. Profiling relied on immunoSEQ multiplex PCR, and the TCRdb table lists in-frame clones only, not all of them. Counted here are around 88,000 clones, approximately 81% occurring once; the ten biggest clones make up about 4%. This clone has a single count. The V gene's germline CDR1 is ENHRY and CDR2 SYGVKD. The CDR3 totals 14 residues. Trimming pared 3 bases from V and 7 bases from J, leaving 16 bases between. The sequenced sample was PBMCs. This sequence was found in a woman aged 40-49 years in good health and CMV-seropositive. The V and J genes are TRBV10-3 and TRBJ2-7; tentative D call: TRBD1 (6 bases). CDR3 coding DNA: TGTGCCATCAGTGACTCCAACAGGGACGGGGAGCAGTACTTC. This sequence encodes CAISDSNRDGEQYF.